A selection of T cell receptor beta chains follows, all from one sample in a study of memory B cells and T cells in multiple sclerosis. For these receptors, no antigen is known. The table came from immunoSEQ multiplex PCR; TCRdb's copy has only in-frame clones and leaves some out. This sample has roughly 12,000 clones, with roughly 86% found just once. The sequencing input was PBMCs from blood kept in culture. These receptor sequences come from a human donor with multiple sclerosis. Both conserved end residues are part of each CDR3. A D gene is named only where the DNA matches it firmly. Some rows have no size entry. The others give once, few or many, or a class for an expanded clone.

d_call j_call clone_size v_call cdr3_nt cdr3_aa
TRBD2 TRBJ2-7 NA TRBV28 TGTGCCAGCAGTTTACTAGCGGGAGTCAACGAGCAGTACTTC CASSLLAGVNEQYF
NA TRBJ2-1 NA TRBV11-3 TGTGCCAGCAGCTTAGGAGGCTCTAATACTGAGCAGTTCTTC CASSLGGSNTEQFF
NA TRBJ2-5 NA TRBV5-1 TGCGCCAGCAGCTTGGGGGACCAAGAGACCCAGTACTTC CASSLGDQETQYF
NA TRBJ2-7 NA TRBV18 TGTGCCAGCTCACGTGGCCCGGGAACCTACGAGCAGTACTTC CASSRGPGTYEQYF
TRBD2 TRBJ2-7 NA TRBV2 TGTGCCAGCAGTGAACCGAGCGGGGGGCGCGACGAGCAGTACTTC CASSEPSGGRDEQYF
TRBD2 TRBJ2-1 NA TRBV27 TGTGCCAGCAGTCCAAGTCTAGCGGGGGGGCATGAGCAGTTCTTC CASSPSLAGGHEQFF
NA TRBJ1-1 NA TRBV7-2 TGTGCCAGCAGCTTATTGGGCTGGAACACTGAAGCTTTCTTT CASSLLGWNTEAFF
NA TRBJ1-4 NA TRBV7-6 TGTGCCAGCAGCCCCAACACTTACGGCGCAACTAATGAAAAACTGTTTTTT CASSPNTYGATNEKLFF
TRBD1 TRBJ2-7 NA TRBV5-1 TGCGCCAGCAGCTTCGGGACAGGGGGGAAGGTATACGAGCAGTACTTC CASSFGTGGKVYEQYF
NA TRBJ1-5 NA TRBV6-1 TGTGCCAGCAGGAGTTATAGCAATCAGCCCCAGCATTTT CASRSYSNQPQHF
TRBD1 TRBJ1-2 NA TRBV10-1 TGCGCCAGCAGTGAGTCTCGGACAGGGCATGGCTACACCTTC CASSESRTGHGYTF
NA TRBJ1-5 NA TRBV19 TGTGCCAGTAGTACTCCGGGACTCCCAAATCAGCCCCAGCATTTT CASSTPGLPNQPQHF
TRBD1 TRBJ1-2 NA TRBV2 TGTGCCAGCAGTGAAGTTGGGGCAGGGGGAAGGGATGGCTACACCTTC CASSEVGAGGRDGYTF
TRBD2 TRBJ2-1 NA TRBV6-1 TGTGCCAGCAGTGAGTTAGGGCGGGGGGAGCAGTTCTTC CASSELGRGEQFF
TRBD2 TRBJ2-5 NA TRBV19 TGTGCCAGTAGTATGAAGACTAGCGGGGCTGAGACCCAGTACTTC CASSMKTSGAETQYF
NA TRBJ1-2 NA TRBV28 TGTGCCAGCAATGTACCTCTTACCGGCTACACCTTC CASNVPLTGYTF
TRBD1 TRBJ1-2 NA TRBV29-1 TGCAGCGTTGGGGATCGAGGGGGCTATGGCTACGCCTTC CSVGDRGGYGYAF
TRBD2 TRBJ2-1 NA TRBV6-1 TGTGCCAGCAGGGGCGGGGGAAGCTCCTACAATGAGCAGTTCTTC CASRGGGSSYNEQFF
NA TRBJ2-5 NA TRBV5-4 TGTGCCAGCAGCTTGAGGAAGGCCGGTCAAGAGACCCAGTACTTC CASSLRKAGQETQYF
TRBD2 TRBJ2-7 NA TRBV30 TGTGCCTGGAGTGTAACGGGGGCGGGAGGCGAGCAGTACTTC CAWSVTGAGGEQYF
NA TRBJ1-2 once TRBV19 TGTGCCACAACGGACGGCGGAGGATTTCTTTATGGCTACACCTTC CATTDGGGFLYGYTF
TRBD2 TRBJ2-7 NA TRBV28 TGTGCCAGCAGCCGGCGCCCCGGGACTAGCGGACCCTCCTACGAGCAGTACTTC CASSRRPGTSGPSYEQYF
TRBD2 TRBJ2-7 NA TRBV11-2 TGTGCCAGCAGCTCTAGCGGGAGGGACTACGAGCAGTACTTC CASSSSGRDYEQYF
NA TRBJ2-7 NA TRBV5-1 TGCGCCAGCAGCTTAGGGCGCTCAGGTGTGGAGCAGTACTTC CASSLGRSGVEQYF
TRBD2 TRBJ2-5 NA TRBV4-2 TGTGCCAGCAGCCAAGCGGCGGGGGGGCAGGAGACCCAGTACTTC CASSQAAGGQETQYF
NA TRBJ2-5 NA TRBV29-1 TGCAGCGCTGGGGGAGAGACCCAGTACTTC CSAGGETQYF
TRBD2 TRBJ2-7 NA TRBV5-1 TGCGCCAGCAGCTTGGTAGCGGGGGGCTTTACCTACGAGCAGTACTTC CASSLVAGGFTYEQYF
TRBD1 TRBJ1-1 NA TRBV28 TGTGCCAGCAGTACCCCCGACAGGGAGGAAACTGAAGCTTTCTTT CASSTPDREETEAFF
TRBD2 TRBJ2-3 NA TRBV28 TGTGCCAGCAGTTTTCCGGTCGGACTAGCGGGAGTCAGAGATACGCAGTATTTT CASSFPVGLAGVRDTQYF
NA TRBJ2-5 NA TRBV10-3 TGTGCCATCAGTGACCAAGAGACCCAGTACTTC CAISDQETQYF
TRBD2 TRBJ2-7 NA TRBV18 TGTGCCAGCTCACCAAAGTGGACTAGCGGGGGTCTATCCTACGAGCAGTACTTC CASSPKWTSGGLSYEQYF
TRBD1 TRBJ2-1 NA TRBV19 TGTGCCAGTAGGATAGGACAGGGGGCCAATGAGCAGTTCTTC CASRIGQGANEQFF
NA TRBJ2-1 NA TRBV11-2 TGTGCCAGCTTACAGGACAATTACAATGAGCAGTTCTTC CASLQDNYNEQFF
TRBD2 TRBJ2-7 NA TRBV19 TGTGCCAGTAGTATAAAAGGCTTAGCGGGAGTTAACGAGCAGTACTTC CASSIKGLAGVNEQYF
NA TRBJ2-2 few TRBV10-3 TGTGCCATCAGTGAGGCTAGGACCGGGGAGCTGTTTTTT CAISEARTGELFF
NA TRBJ2-2 once TRBV7-9 TGTGCCAGCAGCTTTAGAGGACCCACGGTCGGGGAGCTGTTTTTT CASSFRGPTVGELFF
NA TRBJ2-5 NA TRBV5-4 TGTGCCAGCAGTTGGGCGGCCGGGGAAGAGCAGTACTTC CASSWAAGEEQYF
NA TRBJ1-1 once TRBV5-6 TGTGCCAGCAGCCGTCAAACTGAAGCTTTCTTT CASSRQTEAFF
TRBD1 TRBJ2-6 once TRBV19 TGTGCCAGCTCCCGGGACAGTGCCTCTGGGGCCAACGTCCTGACTTTC CASSRDSASGANVLTF
TRBD2 TRBJ2-1 NA TRBV9 TGTGCCAGCAGCGTACTCGGACTAGCGTCCTACAATGAGCAGTTCTTC CASSVLGLASYNEQFF
TRBD2 TRBJ2-3 NA TRBV4-1 TGCGCCAGCAGCCAAGGGGGACTAGCGGGGGTAACAGATACGCAGTATTTT CASSQGGLAGVTDTQYF
TRBD1 TRBJ2-2 once TRBV9 TGTGCCAGCAGCGCGGGACAGGCCACCGGGGAGCTGTTTTTT CASSAGQATGELFF
NA TRBJ2-2 NA TRBV11-3 TGTGCCAGCAGCATCACCGGGGAGCTGTTTTTT CASSITGELFF
TRBD1 TRBJ2-2 NA TRBV11-3 TGTGCCAGCAGCCCGACGGGACAGGGGGCCGGGGAGCTGTTTTTT CASSPTGQGAGELFF
NA TRBJ1-2 NA TRBV7-8 TGTGCCAGCAGCTTTTCCCTCCCGGATGGCTACACCTTC CASSFSLPDGYTF
NA TRBJ1-4 NA TRBV28 TGTGCCAGCAGTGACAACAGAGCAACTAATGAAAAACTGTTTTTT CASSDNRATNEKLFF
TRBD2 TRBJ2-7 NA TRBV6-6 TGTGCCAGCAGTTACCCCTTTGCGGGAGGCGGGTACGAGCAGTACTTC CASSYPFAGGGYEQYF
NA TRBJ1-2 NA TRBV28 TGTGCCAGCAGGGCTAACTATGGCTACACCTTC CASRANYGYTF
NA TRBJ1-5 NA TRBV27 TGTGCCAGCACTCCGCTTCTAGGGGTTCAGCCCCAGCATTTT CASTPLLGVQPQHF
TRBD1 TRBJ1-1 once TRBV5-1 TGCGCCAGCAGCTTGGTGGGGGGACAGGGAAACACTGAAGCTTTCTTT CASSLVGGQGNTEAFF
NA TRBJ1-5 once TRBV27 TGTGCCAGCAGTTATAACCGGGGAGGACAGCCCCAGCATTTT CASSYNRGGQPQHF
NA TRBJ1-3 few TRBV5-1 TGCGCCAGCAGCTTCTCTACAGGGACCTCTGGAAACACCATATATTTT CASSFSTGTSGNTIYF
TRBD1 TRBJ1-2 NA TRBV6-5 TGTGCCAGCAGTTACTCGAGACAGGGGGCGCATGGCTACACCTTC CASSYSRQGAHGYTF
NA TRBJ1-6 once TRBV5-1 TGCGCCAGCAGCTACGGGGACACGTCCTATAATTCACCCCTCCACTTT CASSYGDTSYNSPLHF
NA TRBJ2-1 NA TRBV27 TGTGCCAGCAGTTTAGGTCTAAGAGCCGGGGTTAGCTCCTACAATGAGCAGTTCTTC CASSLGLRAGVSSYNEQFF
TRBD1 TRBJ1-2 NA TRBV6-1 TGTGCCAGCAGTTCTACAGGGGTCGGCGGCTACACCTTC CASSSTGVGGYTF